This T cell receptor (beta chain) was found in a study of T cells in localized non-small cell lung cancer. Germline V gene sequence: CDR1 LNHDA, CDR2 SQIVND (reference sequence). This CDR3 spans 12 amino acids. With 4 bases removed from V and 5 bases from J, the gap between germline ends came to 8 bases. Generated by immunoSEQ multiplex PCR, the TCRdb table keeps only in-frame clones and is missing some. The sample yields around 50,000 clones, 75% to 90% seen once. This sample comprised peripheral blood, obtained before any cancer treatment. This clonotype originated in a woman between 35 and 75 years old with stage I lung adenocarcinoma. The chain has TRBV19 and TRBJ1-2; TRBD1 might be the D (5 bases). CDR3 loop: CASSTTEYGYTF. The CDR3 DNA reads as TGTGCCAGTAGTACGACAGAATATGGCTACACCTTC.